The clone carrying this T cell receptor (delta chain) has a count of ten or more. Antigen unknown. TCRdb lists the protein of a much larger clone for this DNA, which differs at residue 4, so this is likely a read error; the protein given here is translated from the DNA itself. These data belong to a study of γδ T cells in repeated Plasmodium falciparum infection. Both TRG and TRD chains were sequenced from each sorted sample. TCRdb re-processed the multiplex PCR reads via CATT. The repertoire holds 85,000 to 90,000 delta-chain clones, with roughly 1.4% as singletons. Bulk repertoires came from Vgamma9/Vdelta2+ or Vdelta2-negative gammadelta T cells flow-sorted from PBMC. From germline, CDR1 is GEAIGNYY and CDR2 EKD. The J segment lost 2 bases and the V segment lost 5 bases, leaving 10 bases of the junction unmatched. There are 17 residues in the CDR3. Study outcomes and limitations: Repeated controlled infections reportedly drove waves of new clonotype selection in Vdelta2-negative, mostly Vdelta1+, gammadelta repertoires.

Sample: gamma-delta T cells from blood. The rearrangement uses TRDV2 and TRDJ1; 13 nucleotides match TRDD3. This TCR came from a pool of human donors (malaria-infected and uninfected, not separated). The CDR3 here is CACGALLGDTGTDKLIF. The CDR3 region has the DNA TGTGCCTGTGGCGCCTTACTGGGGGATACGGGGACCGATAAACTCATCTTT.